This T cell receptor (beta chain) was sequenced in a study of technical replicates of blood from a handful of donors. Repertoires were generated with immunoSEQ multiplex PCR, while TCRdb's copy carries only in-frame clones and drops some. The top ten clones hold about 0.4% of a sample with roughly 74,000 clones, roughly nine tenths of them seen once. CDR1 is MGHRA, CDR2 YSYEKL, per germline. CDR3 size: 15 residues. V dropped 1 base and J dropped 4 bases, with 14 bases sitting between them. This sequence originates from a human donor in good health. The sample consisted of T cells isolated from PBMCs. This chain joins TRBV4-1 and TRBJ2-7, with D tentatively TRBD1 (6 bases). This chain's CDR3 is CASSQVGDKYYEQYF. Written as DNA, the CDR3 is TGCGCCAGCAGCCAAGTCGGGGACAAGTATTACGAGCAGTACTTC.